This T cell receptor beta chain was recovered during a study of beta chain features in type 1 diabetes. V was clipped by 1 base and J by 4 bases; unmatched bases: 6. CDR3 size: 15 residues. Germline-derived CDR1 and CDR2 are SGHDN and FVKESK. There was one heparinised blood draw per donor, averaging approximately 120 mL. As every portion of the isolated RNA was reverse transcribed, the sequencing read expressed TCRB transcripts. Assay: immunoSEQ multiplex PCR; the TCRdb copy retains only in-frame clones and omits some. The sample comprises over 350,000 clones, more than 12% of which are singletons, and 0.019% rests with the top ten.

This clonotype was obtained from a woman aged 18-29 years in good health. Sequenced: naive CD4+ T cells from blood. This sequence joins TRBV14 and TRBJ2-7; TRBD1 aligns across 8 bases. CDR3 nucleotides: TGTGCCAGCAGCCAAGCAGGGGGCGGATCGTACGAGCAGTACTTC. Its translation: CASSQAGGGSYEQYF.